The text below deals with one T cell receptor beta chain. Its antigen remains unidentified. Within one base of it there is no much larger clone, and no base qualities were kept. Reading the label with the study, this specimen's time point is: baseline before first vaccination. Vaccinee samples came from UK trials COV001 and COV002, including a single-blind randomized controlled phase 2/3 trial of AZD1222 (ChAdOx1 nCoV-19) in healthy adults. Trial participant PBMC samples were collected at day 0 and day 28 after the second dose for TCRbeta chain sequencing. The CDR3 regions of human TCRbeta chains were analyzed by immunosequencing. Turning to the authors' computational methods: Repertoire TCRs were matched against a reference library of SARS-CoV-2-specific TCRs generated with the MIRA antigen-specificity platform. Breadth was defined as the fraction of unique TCRs that were SARS-CoV-2-associated, and depth was defined as the fraction of total T cells that were SARS-CoV-2-associated. Using the MIRA data, each spike-specific TCR was mapped to the spike region that the TCR reacts to and placed in a CD4 or CD8 class. Log10-transformed breadth and depth values were compared by one-way ANOVA with Sidak's multiple comparisons tests. The clones in this table, taken by TCRdb from immuneACCESS, are in-frame only. Not every clone is retained; where verified, under half of the shortfall comes from an unresolved V gene, and the cause of the rest is unknown. V, J and clone size were drawn from that table, and D and trimming were deduced from the DNA. The sample table lists roughly 100,000 clones, more than 75% of them with a count of one. The ten largest make up around 5.1% of the sample.

The germline V gene (reference sequence) yields LGHDT for CDR1 and YNNKEL for CDR2. V is pared back by 4 bases and J by 4 bases, with 11 bases lying between the germline termini. The CDR3 numbers 13 residues from cysteine through phenylalanine. The CDR3 DNA has 39 bases and is translated from base 1. The sample belongs to a study of T cell responses to AZD1222 COVID-19 vaccine (dated by TCRdb to the early 2020s). Turning to the overall study: AZD1222 recipients given second doses at about 4 weeks or at about 12 weeks were pooled, since spike-specific TCR depth and breadth were not found to differ between the two schedules. Enrollment into the trials was organized by age into subgroups of 18-55, 56-69 and 70-plus years, and those subgroups contained approximately 160, 26 and 62 TCR-sequenced participants, respectively. TCR sequencing covered approximately 230 trial participants: 207 given two doses of AZD1222 and 26 given two doses of MenACWY control vaccine.

General study outcomes and caveats: Conclusions about previously exposed vaccinees were limited because only a handful of AZD1222 recipients were SARS-CoV-2 seropositive at baseline. Nearly half of unique spike-specific TCRs reportedly recognized epitopes outside regions mutated in the B.1.351 and B.1.1.7 variants. Because no samples from the day 14 peak response were available, repertoires could be characterized only after the peak T cell response. The vaccine-associated CD4 TCRs covered the entire spike protein, and the dominant responses fell in regions 160-218 and 743-854. Spike-specific TCR breadth and depth rose significantly after two AZD1222 doses compared with day 0 and with MenACWY recipients. Participants were mostly white British and included more females than males, and it was suggested by the authors that clonal diversity may have been underestimated. In the small 56-69-year group, the increase in depth fell short of significance, most likely because of low power.

The chain couples TRBV3-1 (or the pseudogene TRBV3-2) to TRBJ2-7, with the D segment identity uncertain. The specimen comprised peripheral blood, sampled on day 0 of AZD1222 vaccination. The receptor was isolated from an adult in good health. The CDR3 corresponds to CASSRTRSYEQYF. The nucleotides are TGTGCCAGCAGCCGCACCCGGAGTTACGAGCAGTACTTC.